This T cell receptor (beta chain) was obtained from a study of blood T cell repertoires in COVID-19. Study details: Sites in the United States, Italy and Spain provided acute and convalescent COVID-19 samples. In each case, the material was cDNA or gDNA derived from T cells, B-cell-depleted T cells, or PBMCs.

This table comes from immunoSEQ multiplex PCR, and its TCRdb copy is limited to in-frame clones, with some not included. This sample has about 670,000 clones, with about nine tenths found just once. Trimming took 2 bases from V and 4 from J; bases not matched to a gene: 10. Germline CDR1 and CDR2: SQVTM and ANQGSEA. The CDR3 is 17 amino acids. This receptor was identified in a woman aged 18-35 years with acute or convalescent COVID-19. Sequencing was done on a sample of peripheral blood. This sequence joins TRBV29-1 and TRBJ2-3; 12 positions match TRBD2. The CDR3 DNA follows: TGCAGCGTTGAACCCGCCTCTCTAGCGGGGGGGCCAGATACGCAGTATTTT. Amino acids: CSVEPASLAGGPDTQYF.